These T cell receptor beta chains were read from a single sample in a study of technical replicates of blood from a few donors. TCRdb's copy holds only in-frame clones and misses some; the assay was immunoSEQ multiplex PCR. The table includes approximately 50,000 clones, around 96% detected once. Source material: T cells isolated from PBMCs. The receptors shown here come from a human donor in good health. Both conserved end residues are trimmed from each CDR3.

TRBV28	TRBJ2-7	ASNWGVGYEQY
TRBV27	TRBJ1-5	ASRRDRYNQPQH
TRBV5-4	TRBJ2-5	ASSLVPGGQETQY
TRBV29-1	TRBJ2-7	SVATSGDYEQY
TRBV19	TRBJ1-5	ASCGQGANQPQH
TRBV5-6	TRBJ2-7	ASSSTGTASYEQY
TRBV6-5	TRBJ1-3	ASSQNTGNTIY
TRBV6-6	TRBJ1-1	ASSRYRANTEAF
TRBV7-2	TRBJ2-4	ASSSRTGGLY
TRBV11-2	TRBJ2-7	ASSWDRGFYEQY
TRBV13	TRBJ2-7	ASSLTGSEQY
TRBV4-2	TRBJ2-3	ASSQDGLAGGYTQY
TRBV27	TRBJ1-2	ASSSGVNGYT
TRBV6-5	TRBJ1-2	ASSYSSRASYGYT
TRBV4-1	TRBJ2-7	ASSHPKGTGVYEQY
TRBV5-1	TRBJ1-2	ASTMTGPVASNYGYT
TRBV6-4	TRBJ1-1	ASSAQGNTEAF
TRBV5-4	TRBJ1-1	ASSLGSRGNTEAF
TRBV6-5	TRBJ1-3	ASSYSAWSSGNTIY
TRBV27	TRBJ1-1	ASTGQGATEAF
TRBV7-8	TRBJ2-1	ASSRSEYNEQF
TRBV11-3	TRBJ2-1	ASRTGLAGPFGHNEQF
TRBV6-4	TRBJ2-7	ASSPSGGYEQY
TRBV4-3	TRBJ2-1	ASSPTLGTAYNEQF
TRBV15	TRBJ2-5	ATSNKRDNQETQY
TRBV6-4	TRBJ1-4	ASSGPGIREKLF
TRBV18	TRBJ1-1	ASSLTENTEAF
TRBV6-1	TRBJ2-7	ASSEARGGTGLYEQY
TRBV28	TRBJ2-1	AIYGRRTGLRNEQF
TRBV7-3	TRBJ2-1	ASSSGNEQF
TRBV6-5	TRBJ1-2	ASSYSGQSYGYT
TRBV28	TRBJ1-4	ASSVLGGEKLF
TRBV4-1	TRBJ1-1	ASSHFEGMNTEAF
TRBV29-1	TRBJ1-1	SVRQDPNTEAF
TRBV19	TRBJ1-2	ASWRGSDYGYT
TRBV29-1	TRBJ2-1	SVGAGGPRDEQF
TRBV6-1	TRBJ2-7	ASSVSLDYEQY
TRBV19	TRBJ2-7	ASSAGGFGSYEQY
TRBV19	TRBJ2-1	ASSFTGGGSYNEQF
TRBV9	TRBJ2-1	ASSVEWHGGVNEQF
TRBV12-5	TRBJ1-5	ASGLESNQPQH
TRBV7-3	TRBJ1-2	ASSYGTASYGYT
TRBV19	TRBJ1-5	ASSIPPRYSNQPQH
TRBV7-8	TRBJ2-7	ASSKTQGDGGPYEQY
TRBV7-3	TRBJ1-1	ASRSGPWNTEAF
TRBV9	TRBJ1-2	ASSVGGDGAGYT